This is a list of T cell receptor beta chains from one sample in a study of blood T cell repertoires in COVID-19. The assay was immunoSEQ multiplex PCR, and TCRdb's table has in-frame clones only and misses some. The sample holds some 250,000 clones, 80% to 90% seen once. Sample: peripheral blood. The receptors were sampled from a woman aged 25 to 39 with COVID-19, enrolled during active disease. CDR3s include the opening cysteine and the closing phenylalanine or tryptophan. Fields, in order: V gene, D gene, J gene, clone size, CDR3 DNA, CDR3 protein. The D gene is left open where the match is weak. Clone size is not always given. Where it is, it says once, few, many or a class for expanded clones.

TRBV5-1	.	TRBJ1-6	.	TGCGCCAGCAGCTTGGGTAGGGGCTATCCTGGTTCACCCCTCCACTTT	CASSLGRGYPGSPLHF
TRBV5-5	TRBD2	TRBJ2-1	few	TGTGCCAGCAGTGAGGGACTAGCGGGGGTGGGCTCCTACAATGAGCAGTTCTTC	CASSEGLAGVGSYNEQFF
TRBV5-4	.	TRBJ2-7	.	TGTGCCAGCAGCTCAGGGCTCTACGAGCAGTACTTC	CASSSGLYEQYF
TRBV5-1	.	TRBJ2-1	.	TGCGCCAGCAGCCCCCAAGGGGACACTGAGCAGTTCTTC	CASSPQGDTEQFF
TRBV10-3	TRBD1	TRBJ1-2	.	TGTGCCATCAGCCTTGGACAGGGGGCAAGGGGCTACACCTTC	CAISLGQGARGYTF
TRBV4-1	.	TRBJ2-1	.	TGCGCCAGCAGCCAGCCAAGTCGGGACAAACATAATGAGCAGTTCTTC	CASSQPSRDKHNEQFF
TRBV5-1	.	TRBJ1-6	once	TGCGCCAGCAGCACGGACAGTTCAAGCTCCTATAATTCACCCCTCCACTTT	CASSTDSSSSYNSPLHF
TRBV12-3/TRBV12-4	.	TRBJ2-7	.	TGTGCCAGCGGGGAGGATGGCGAGCAGTACTTC	CASGEDGEQYF
TRBV6-5	.	TRBJ2-1	.	TGTGCCAGCAGTTACAGCGGCCCCTACAATGAGCAGTTCTTC	CASSYSGPYNEQFF
TRBV7-2	.	TRBJ1-1	.	TGTGCCAGCAGCTTAAGGGGAAGGGTTAACACTGAAGCTTTCTTT	CASSLRGRVNTEAFF
TRBV7-6	TRBD2	TRBJ2-1	.	TGTGCCAGCAGTACCTTAGCGGGGGGACGATCTGGGTCTTACAATGAGCAGTTCTTC	CASSTLAGGRSGSYNEQFF
TRBV5-1	TRBD1	TRBJ1-3	.	TGCGCCAGCAGCTTGGGACAGGGTACAGGAAACACCATATATTTT	CASSLGQGTGNTIYF
TRBV19	.	TRBJ2-6	.	TGTGCCAGTAGTATAGATAGGAGCTCTGGGGCCAACGTCCTGACTTTC	CASSIDRSSGANVLTF
TRBV4-1	TRBD1	TRBJ1-2	.	TGCGCCAGCAGCCAATATGGACAGGGTCAACTCTACACCTTC	CASSQYGQGQLYTF
TRBV29-1	TRBD1	TRBJ1-1	.	TGCAGCGTTTTCGACAGGGGTTCGGCTTTCTTT	CSVFDRGSAFF
TRBV6-1	.	TRBJ1-2	once	TGTGCCAGCAGTGAAAGGGTCAGGGTTGGGGGCTACACCTTC	CASSERVRVGGYTF
TRBV4-1	TRBD1	TRBJ2-7	once	TGCGCCAGCAGCCAAGAACGGGTCAGGGGGCGGAACGAGCAGTACTTC	CASSQERVRGRNEQYF
TRBV6-2/TRBV6-3	.	TRBJ1-5	.	TGTGCCAGCAGTTACTGGGGGGGGAATCAGCCCCAGCATTTT	CASSYWGGNQPQHF
TRBV2	.	TRBJ2-1	.	TGTGCCAGCAGGTCTAACACGGGGAATGAGCAGTTCTTC	CASRSNTGNEQFF
TRBV29-1	.	TRBJ2-2	.	TGCAGCGTTGCGAGGTCCTCGAACACCGGGGAGCTGTTTTTT	CSVARSSNTGELFF
TRBV2	TRBD1	TRBJ1-3	.	TGTGCCAGCAGTCGGACAGGGGGCTCTGGAAACACCATATATTTT	CASSRTGGSGNTIYF
TRBV27	.	TRBJ2-5	.	TGTGCCAGCAGTCTACTAGACAGGAAAGAGACCCAGTACTTC	CASSLLDRKETQYF
TRBV28	.	TRBJ2-3	.	TGTGCCAGCAGTATCCCCCTTGGACGGGGGGCGCACACAGATACGCAGTATTTT	CASSIPLGRGAHTDTQYF
TRBV6-2/TRBV6-3	TRBD1	TRBJ2-5	.	TGTGCCAGCAGTTACTCGGCTATGGGACAGGACATCCAAGAGACCCAGTACTTC	CASSYSAMGQDIQETQYF
TRBV28	.	TRBJ2-7	.	TGTGCCACCCAACAGGTTGTCTACGAGCAGTACTTC	CATQQVVYEQYF